These 24 T cell receptor beta chains originate from one sample sequenced in a study of long-term antiretroviral therapy in people with HIV. Survey-level immunoSEQ v3.0 assays were run. Profiling relied on immunoSEQ multiplex PCR, and the TCRdb table lists in-frame clones only, not all of them. Altogether 30,000 to 40,000 clones are present, approximately 80% being singletons, with the ten largest covering approximately 6.1%. The material was unsorted PBMCs, obtained 0.6 years after starting antiretroviral therapy. Receptors originate from a man between 18 and 35 years old with HIV.

The chain joins TRBV5-5 to TRBJ2-5; 9 bases fit TRBD2. The CDR3 loop spans 16 amino acids. Germline V lookup: CDR1 SGHKS, CDR2 YYEKEE (reference sequence). J was trimmed by 5 bases and V by 3 bases; bases with no gene match: 11. The DNA for the CDR3 is TGTGCCAGCAGCTCGGCGGGAGGGTCTGTTTTGGAGACCCAGTACTTC. Translated: CASSSAGGSVLETQYF.

V is TRBV18 and J is TRBJ1-5; D is unclear. The CDR3 is made up of 13 amino acids. Germline V gene sequence: CDR1 KGHSH, CDR2 LQKENI. V was pared by 3 bases and J by 1 base, with 4 bases between. In DNA form, the CDR3 reads TGTGCCAGCTCACCCCAGAGCAATCAGCCCCAGCATTTT. This encodes CASSPQSNQPQHF.

This chain uses TRBV29-1 with TRBJ2-3; 9 positions agree with TRBD1. V lost 4 bases and J lost 2; bases outside the gene matches: 4. The CDR3 consists of 14 residues. CDR1 is SQVTM, CDR2 ANQGSEA, per germline. CDR3 in amino acids: CSVGGQGFTDTQYF. CDR3 bases: TGCAGCGTTGGGGGACAGGGTTTCACAGATACGCAGTATTTT.

The chain links TRBV5-1 to TRBJ2-1, with D possibly being TRBD2 (5 bases). From germline, CDR1 is SGHRS and CDR2 YFSETQ. V dropped 4 bases and J dropped 5 bases, with 13 bases sitting between them. This CDR3 is 14 amino acids long. The CDR3 sequence: CASSLRASHNEQFF. CDR3 nucleotides: TGCGCCAGCAGCCTGAGGGCTAGCCACAATGAGCAGTTCTTC.

This sequence joins TRBV7-2 and TRBJ2-5; D may be TRBD2 (5 bases). V was pared by 9 bases and J by 7 bases, with 12 bases between. Germline values: CDR1 SGHTA, CDR2 FQGNSA. This CDR3 spans 11 amino acids. The CDR3 loop is CASRDQVTQYF. DNA of the CDR3: TGTGCCAGTCGGGATCAGGTGACCCAGTACTTC.

V is TRBV19 and J is TRBJ1-1; D may be TRBD1 (6 bases). The CDR3 spans 13 residues. Trimming took off 8 bases at V and 0 bases at J, with 10 bases between the two ends. The V gene's germline CDR1 is LNHDA and CDR2 SQIVND (reference sequence). CDR3 protein: CASSGTLNTEAFF. DNA of the CDR3: TGTGCCAGTTCCGGGACACTGAACACTGAAGCTTTCTTT. The variable domain in full, completed from reference TRBV19 and TRBJ1-1, reads DGGITQSPKYLFRKEGQNVTLSCEQNLNHDAMYWYRQDPGQGLRLIYYSQIVNDFQKGDIAEGYSVSREKKESFPLTVTSAQKNPTAFYLCASSGTLNTEAFFGQGTRLTVV.

This chain joins TRBV19 and TRBJ2-2; 7 nucleotides agree with TRBD1. The V segment lost 5 bases and the J segment 1 base; nucleotides outside the gene matches: 4. The CDR3 is 15 residues long. CDR1 and CDR2 from the germline V gene are LNHDA and SQIVND (reference sequence). CDR3 in amino acids: CASSQGTVNTGELFF. CDR3 bases: TGTGCCAGTAGTCAGGGGACAGTGAACACCGGGGAGCTGTTTTTT. Using reference TRBV19 and TRBJ2-2 for the parts outside the CDR3, the full variable domain is DGGITQSPKYLFRKEGQNVTLSCEQNLNHDAMYWYRQDPGQGLRLIYYSQIVNDFQKGDIAEGYSVSREKKESFPLTVTSAQKNPTAFYLCASSQGTVNTGELFFGEGSRLTVL.

J is TRBJ2-7 and V is TRBV29-1; no clear D. The CDR3 runs to 15 residues. V gave up 6 bases and J gave up 2 bases, with 20 bases separating them. Germline V gene lookup returns CDR1 SQVTM and CDR2 ANQGSEA. Here the CDR3 reads CSVTGRMDGTYEQYF. The CDR3 region has the DNA TGCAGCGTCACCGGTCGGATGGACGGAACCTACGAGCAGTACTTC.

By sample share, this clone is medium-sized. This chain connects TRBV6-6 to TRBJ2-1, with D perhaps assigned TRBD1 or TRBD2 (6 bases each). V shed 5 bases and J shed 8 bases, with 16 bases lying between them. The CDR3 totals 14 residues. The germline V gene has CDR1 MNHNY and CDR2 SVGAGI (reference sequence). The CDR3 region is CASSVLGGRDEQFF. CDR3 nucleotides: TGTGCCAGCAGTGTCCTGGGGGGCAGGGATGAGCAGTTCTTC.

The chain links TRBV9 to TRBJ2-7, with D tentatively TRBD1 (6 bases). This CDR3 region has 16 residues. The V gene's germline CDR1 is SGDLS and CDR2 YYNGEE. Trimming stripped 3 bases from V and 0 bases from J, with 16 bases between. CDR3 in DNA: TGTGCCAGCAGCGCGAAGCGGAACAGGGACTCCTACGAGCAGTACTTC. Translated, it gives CASSAKRNRDSYEQYF.

This chain connects TRBV7-2 to TRBJ2-1, with D tentatively TRBD1 (5 bases). V lost 5 bases and J lost 0, with 11 bases in between. The CDR3 totals 15 residues. CDR1 SGHTA and CDR2 FQGNSA come from the germline V gene. CDR3 residues: CASSPDSSSYNEQFF. CDR3 nucleotides: TGTGCCAGCAGCCCAGACAGCAGCTCCTACAATGAGCAGTTCTTC.

The DNA for the CDR3 is TGTGCCAGCAGTTTAGTTGGGAGTTTGGCTGGACAGGGTCCTAACTATGGCTACACCTTC. Protein: CASSLVGSLAGQGPNYGYTF. The chain employs TRBV27 and TRBJ1-2; 8 bases fit TRBD1. The V segment lost 2 bases and the J segment 0 bases; nucleotides outside the gene matches: 17. This CDR3 region has 20 residues. Germline CDR1 and CDR2: MNHEY and SMNVEV (reference sequence).

The CDR3 sequence is CASSLRGSLVEQYF. CDR3 nucleotides: TGTGCCAGCAGCCTCAGGGGGTCGCTAGTAGAGCAGTACTTC. The genes are TRBV28 and TRBJ2-7, with 7 bases that match TRBD1. The CDR3 contains 14 residues. Germline CDR1 is MDHEN and CDR2 is SYDVKM. Trimming removed 6 bases from V and 7 bases from J; junction bases left unmatched: 12.

In this sample, this clone turned up a few times. CDR3 DNA sequence: TGTGCCACCAGCAGCGACAGGGAGTCCTACGAGCAGTACTTC. Its protein product is CATSSDRESYEQYF. This chain connects TRBV15 to TRBJ2-7; TRBD1 matches at 7 bases. CDR3 size: 14 residues. The V segment lost 3 bases and the J segment 1 base; nucleotides outside the gene matches: 3. Germline V lookup: CDR1 LNHNV, CDR2 YYDKDF (reference sequence).

In DNA form, the CDR3 reads TGCGCCAGCAGCCGGTCCCTCGGGACAGACTACACAGATACGCAGTATTTT. It yields the protein CASSRSLGTDYTDTQYF. The chain recombines TRBV4-3 with TRBJ2-3; 7 bases match TRBD1. Germline CDR1 reads LGHNA; CDR2 reads YSLEER. V was pared by 4 bases and J by 2 bases, with 12 bases of the junction left unmatched. The CDR3 contains 17 residues.

The V call is TRBV9, the J call TRBJ1-1; D is unresolved. V shed 4 bases and J shed 7 bases, with 11 bases lying between them. Germline assignment: CDR1 SGDLS and CDR2 YYNGEE. This CDR3 comprises 12 residues. CDR3 residues: CASSPNTDEAFF. CDR3 nucleotide sequence: TGTGCCAGCAGCCCTAACACAGATGAAGCTTTCTTT.

The CDR3 nucleotides are TGTGCCAGCAGCCTGGACGGTAACTATGGCTACACCTTC. As protein: CASSLDGNYGYTF. The chain carries TRBV5-4 and TRBJ1-2; the D is unclear. Germline V lookup: CDR1 SGHNT, CDR2 YYREEE (reference sequence). CDR3 length: 13 residues. Trimming stripped 4 bases from V and 1 base from J, with 8 bases between. Variable domain in full (rest from reference TRBV5-4 and TRBJ1-2): ETGVTQSPTHLIKTRGQQVTLRCSSQSGHNTVSWYQQALGQGPQFIFQYYREEENGRGNFPPRFSGLQFPNYSSELNVNALELDDSALYLCASSLDGNYGYTFGSGTRLTVV.

The chain couples TRBV15 to TRBJ1-1, with D hard to call. The CDR3 spans 13 residues. V lost 3 bases to trimming and J lost 5 bases, with 10 bases between them. Looked up from germline, CDR1 is LNHNV and CDR2 is YYDKDF (reference sequence). CDR3 loop: CATSRGMETEAFF. The CDR3 DNA reads TGTGCCACCAGCAGGGGGATGGAGACTGAAGCTTTCTTT.

The DNA of the CDR3 is TGCAGCGTAGAAAACAGGGGAACCGGGGAGCTGTTTTTT. Its protein is CSVENRGTGELFF. The chain couples TRBV29-1 to TRBJ2-2; the match to TRBD1 covers 7 bases. Germline CDR1 is SQVTM and CDR2 is ANQGSEA. The CDR3 has 13 residues. After removal of 6 bases from V and 5 bases from J, the junction contained 6 bases not matched to a gene.

Written as DNA, the CDR3 is TGTGCCAGCAGTTACCCGACAGGGGGGGTCTATGGCTACACCTTC. Amino acids: CASSYPTGGVYGYTF. The rearrangement uses TRBV6-5 and TRBJ1-2, with 9 bases matching TRBD1. V shed 2 bases, J shed 4 bases, and the junction held 5 bases outside the gene matches. The CDR3 sequence is 15 residues long. Germline-derived CDR1 and CDR2 are MNHEY and SVGAGI.

The V gene is TRBV2, the J gene TRBJ1-5, with TRBD1 matching 8 bases. V trimming: 6 bases; J trimming: 4 bases; junction bases outside the gene matches: 11. Germline V CDR1 and CDR2: SNHLY, FYNNEI. This CDR3 has 16 residues. The CDR3, as DNA: TGTGCCAGCAGCTATTTCCGGGACAGGCTAAATCAGCCCCAGCATTTT. Protein sequence: CASSYFRDRLNQPQHF.

The chain carries TRBV5-1 and TRBJ2-1; a weak D match, TRBD1 (6 bases). Germline V gene sequence: CDR1 SGHRS, CDR2 YFSETQ. The CDR3 loop spans 12 amino acids. V dropped 3 bases and J dropped 10 bases, with 11 bases sitting between them. DNA for the CDR3: TGCGCCAGCAGCTGGGGGCGCTACGAGCAGTTCTTC. Its translation: CASSWGRYEQFF. Full variable domain (rest looked up from reference TRBV5-1 and TRBJ2-1): KAGVTQTPRYLIKTRGQQVTLSCSPISGHRSVSWYQQTPGQGLQFLFEYFSETQRNKGNFPGRFSGRQFSNSRSEMNVSTLELGDSALYLCASSWGRYEQFFGPGTRLTVL.

The table lists this clone with a count of one. V and J are TRBV7-2 and TRBJ2-7, with D tentatively TRBD1 (6 bases). The CDR3 runs to 15 residues. Trimming shortened V by 5 bases and J by 2 bases, and 16 bases separated the two germline ends. Germline CDR1 is SGHTA and CDR2 is FQGNSA. As DNA, the CDR3 is TGTGCCAGCAGCCGAACGACTCGACAGGCCTACGAGCAGTACTTC. Translation: CASSRTTRQAYEQYF.

The V gene is TRBV7-9, the J gene TRBJ2-7; D is unclear. Trimming removed 5 bases at V and 3 bases at J, with 11 bases between. This CDR3 has 13 amino acids. The germline gives CDR1 SEHNR, CDR2 FQNEAQ (reference sequence). The CDR3 nucleotides are TGTGCCAGCAGCCCGGACGGTGACTACGAGCAGTACTTC. Residues: CASSPDGDYEQYF.